The 25 T cell receptor beta chains listed next were all sequenced from one sample in a study of regulatory T cells in long-lasting Graves disease. Time point given: persistent/refractory GD, antithyroid drugs over 5 years with positive TRAb. Extracted RNA from PBMCs served as the source of the TCR library. Both iRepertoire HTBI primers and Arm-PCR of CDR3 regions were used to build the TCR beta libraries. TCRdb itself ran the multiplex PCR reads through MiXCR, one entry per CDR3 protein. This table holds roughly 700,000 distinct CDR3 sequences, around 30% found once. Sequenced material: peripheral blood mononuclear cells (PBMCs), taken when the disease was refractory, from a patient treated with antithyroid drugs. The receptors shown here come from a female donor with Graves disease.

Ten or more counts support this clonotype. The chain is built from TRBV2 and TRBJ1-6; no definite D call. Trimming pared 3 bases from V and 7 bases from J, leaving 10 bases between. Germline CDR1 reads SNHLY; CDR2 reads FYNNEI. The CDR3 loop spans 14 amino acids. The CDR3 is CASSDPQPNSPLHF. CDR3 bases: TGTGCCAGCAGTGACCCACAGCCGAATTCACCCCTCCACTTT.

Remarks on this clonotype: This may stem from a read error, because a much larger clone lies one nucleotide away. This likely comes from a read error, as the CDR3 has no conserved phenylalanine or tryptophan at its end. This chain joins TRBV3-1 and TRBJ1-2, with a weak D call TRBD1 (5 bases). This CDR3 contains 15 residues. Germline V gene data show CDR1 as LGHDT and CDR2 as YNNKEL (reference sequence). Trimming left V 0 bases short and J 3 bases short, with 11 bases between. The CDR3: CASSQDVWGYYGYTL. CDR3 sequence (DNA): TGTGCCAGCAGCCAAGATGTATGGGGGTACTATGGCTACACCCTC.

This clonotype occurred a few times. The gene calls are TRBV3-1 and TRBJ2-7; no reliable D call. The germline CDR1 and CDR2 sequences are LGHDT and YNNKEL (reference sequence). The V end lost 5 bases, the J end lost 4 bases, and 9 bases lay between the germline ends. The CDR3 length is 12 residues. CDR3 bases: TGTGCCAGCAGCTACGGGCAGTACGAGCAGTACTTC. Translation: CASSYGQYEQYF.

The rearrangement links TRBV5-1 to TRBJ1-2; 7 nucleotides agree with TRBD1. V lost 4 bases and J lost 6; bases outside the gene matches: 6. The CDR3 sequence is 13 residues long. Germline-derived CDR1 and CDR2 are SGHRS and YFSETQ. The CDR3 loop reads CASSVRGTDGYTF. CDR3 nucleotide sequence: TGCGCCAGCAGCGTCAGGGGGACGGATGGCTACACCTTC.

This chain joins TRBV30 and TRBJ2-2, with unresolved D. Trimming removed 1 base from V and 2 bases from J, with 11 bases in between. The CDR3 runs 15 residues. Germline V lookup: CDR1 GTSNPN, CDR2 SVGIG (reference sequence). DNA for the CDR3: TGTGCCTGGAGTGCACTTCTCGAAAACACCGGGGAGCTGTTTTTT. It translates to CAWSALLENTGELFF.

The table lists this clonotype with a few counts. This rearrangement joins TRBV7-2 to TRBJ1-2; 8 positions match TRBD1. V gave up 5 bases and J gave up 8 bases; unmatched junction bases: 13. Germline V gene lookup returns CDR1 SGHTA and CDR2 FQGNSA. The CDR3 is 15 residues long. The CDR3 sequence is CASSEFGQGARGYTF. The CDR3 DNA is TGTGCCAGCAGCGAGTTCGGGCAGGGGGCGCGAGGCTACACCTTC.

The V and J genes are TRBV6-1 and TRBJ1-1, with D perhaps TRBD1 (5 bases). With 6 bases removed from V and 5 bases from J, the gap between germline ends came to 19 bases. The CDR3 consists of 15 residues. Germline loops: CDR1 MNHNS, CDR2 SASEGT. The CDR3 spells CASSRGVVGRTEAFF. The CDR3 DNA is TGTGCCAGCAGCCGGGGGGTGGTGGGGCGGACTGAAGCTTTCTTT.

V is TRBV5-1 and J is TRBJ2-7, with D possibly being TRBD2 (5 bases). The CDR3 consists of 15 residues. CDR1 and CDR2 (germline): SGHRS, YFSETQ. Between the trimmed V and J ends, which lost 0 bases and 3 bases, there was a span of 13 bases. CDR3 in amino acids: CASSLAGESFYEQYF. In DNA form, the CDR3 reads TGCGCCAGCAGCTTGGCCGGGGAGTCCTTCTACGAGCAGTACTTC.

In this sample, this clonotype turned up a few times. The chain joins TRBV29-1 to TRBJ1-1; the D is unclear. Germline CDR1 and CDR2: SQVTM and ANQGSEA. The V end lost 6 bases, the J end lost 4 bases, and 9 bases lay between the germline ends. This CDR3 has 11 amino acids. CDR3 in DNA: TGCAGCGTGGCAGATGGCACTGAAGCTTTCTTT. It translates to CSVADGTEAFF. Together with reference TRBV29-1 and TRBJ1-1, the CDR3 gives the full variable domain: SAVISQKPSRDICQRGTSLTIQCQVDSQVTMMFWYRQQPGQSLTLIATANQGSEATYESGFVIDKFPISRPNLTFSTLTVSNMSPEDSSIYLCSVADGTEAFFGQGTRLTVV.

This clonotype has only a few counts. The CDR3 spells CSARITGASYEQYF. As DNA, the CDR3 is TGCAGTGCTAGAATAACAGGGGCATCCTACGAGCAGTACTTC. V gene TRBV20-1 combines with J gene TRBJ2-7, with 7 bases that match TRBD1. This CDR3 spans 14 amino acids. The trim removed 2 bases at V and 1 base at J, leaving 5 bases unmatched. Per germline, CDR1 DFQATT and CDR2 SNEGSKA (reference sequence).

The chain is built from TRBV20-1 and TRBJ2-7; 7 bases match TRBD2. J lost 1 base, V lost 6 bases, and 6 bases had no gene match. This CDR3 has 13 residues. Germline assignment: CDR1 DFQATT and CDR2 SNEGSKA (reference sequence). The CDR3 bases are TGCAGTGCAATAGGACTAGATTCCTACGAGCAGTACTTC. It translates to CSAIGLDSYEQYF.

This chain links TRBV7-9 with TRBJ1-1; D unclear. Germline loops: CDR1 SEHNR, CDR2 FQNEAQ (reference sequence). CDR3 length: 14 residues. Trimming shortened V by 5 bases and J by 1 base, and 11 bases separated the two germline ends. This CDR3 is CASSPRVTNTEAFF. DNA for the CDR3: TGTGCCAGCAGCCCCCGGGTTACGAACACTGAAGCTTTCTTT.

In this sample, this clonotype turned up a few times. The chain joins TRBV7-9 to TRBJ1-6, with 8 bases identical to TRBD1. Germline values: CDR1 SEHNR, CDR2 FQNEAQ (reference sequence). This CDR3 is built from 12 residues. Germline trimming cut 10 bases from V and 14 bases from J; bases unmatched to any gene: 10. CDR3 DNA sequence: TGTGCCACCCTTGCAGGGGGCGAAGCCCTCCACTTT. It yields the protein CATLAGGEALHF. Filled out from reference TRBV7-9 and TRBJ1-6, the complete variable domain reads DTGVSQNPRHKITKRGQNVTFRCDPISEHNRLYWYRQTLGQGPEFLTYFQNEAQLEKSRLLSDRFSAERPKGSFSTLEIQRTEQGDSAMYLCATLAGGEALHFGNGTRLTVT.

A word on this clonotype: The junction does not match germline at one end; this may be a read error. The chain combines TRBV2 with TRBJ2-7, with a weak D call TRBD2 (5 bases). There are 15 residues in the CDR3. From germline, CDR1 is SNHLY and CDR2 FYNNEI. In nucleotides, the CDR3 is TGTGCCAGCAGTGATTTCGTGGAGGACTCCCACGAGCAGTACTTC. It encodes CASSDFVEDSHEQYF.

V usage is TRBV6-1 and J usage is TRBJ1-6; TRBD1 agrees at 9 bases. The CDR3 has 14 amino acids. V was clipped by 6 bases and J by 7 bases; unmatched bases: 4. Per germline, CDR1 MNHNS and CDR2 SASEGT. CDR3 sequence reads: CASRETGGNSPLHF. CDR3 bases: TGTGCCAGCAGAGAGACAGGGGGAAATTCACCCCTCCACTTT.

This clonotype was recorded at least ten times. The chain uses TRBV2 and TRBJ1-2; D unclear. Germline V gene data show CDR1 as SNHLY and CDR2 as FYNNEI. The CDR3 has 12 amino acids. V was cut by 1 base and J by 7 bases, with 7 bases left in between. The CDR3 DNA sequence: TGTGCCAGCAGTGAAGACCTTGGTGGCTACACCTTC. Translation gives CASSEDLGGYTF.

V and J are TRBV6-2 or TRBV6-3 and TRBJ1-1, with 8 nucleotides matching TRBD1. The ends lost 2 bases at V and 0 bases at J; junction bases unmatched: 8. The CDR3 is 17 residues long. Germline V gives CDR1 MNHEY, CDR2 SVGEGT. CDR3 in amino acids: CASSYGRTGRVNTEAFF. Written as DNA, the CDR3 is TGTGCCAGCAGTTACGGGAGGACAGGGCGGGTGAACACTGAAGCTTTCTTT.

The rearrangement uses TRBV5-1 and TRBJ1-1; TRBD1 aligns across 7 bases. The CDR3 spans 14 residues. V shed 4 bases and J 3 bases; nucleotides not matched to a gene: 6. CDR1 is SGHRS, CDR2 YFSETQ, per germline. The CDR3 DNA reads TGCGCCAGCAGCCCAATACAGGGGTACACTGAAGCTTTCTTT. The encoded protein is CASSPIQGYTEAFF.

This clonotype was observed many times. The V and J genes are TRBV11-2 and TRBJ2-7; tentatively, D is TRBD1 (5 bases). The germline CDR1 and CDR2 sequences are SGHAT and FQNNGV. The CDR3 is 17 amino acids. Trimming pared 0 bases from V and 0 bases from J, leaving 15 bases between. The CDR3 DNA follows: TGTGCCAGCAGCTTAGACGTAACTCAGGGATACTCCTACGAGCAGTACTTC. Translated, it gives CASSLDVTQGYSYEQYF.

Only a few counts were recorded for this clonotype. The V call is TRBV30, the J call TRBJ1-1; tentatively, D is TRBD1 (6 bases). CDR3 length: 13 residues. V lost 2 bases to trimming and J lost 5 bases, with 12 bases between them. Germline V gene data show CDR1 as GTSNPN and CDR2 as SVGIG (reference sequence). The CDR3 coding sequence is TGTGCCTGGAGTTTGGGGGGGGCAACTGAAGCTTTCTTT. Translation: CAWSLGGATEAFF.

This clonotype has only a few counts. The V call is TRBV6-2 or TRBV6-3, the J call TRBJ2-5; D not resolved. This CDR3 spans 12 amino acids. With 6 bases removed from V and 5 bases from J, the gap between germline ends came to 10 bases. CDR1 is MNHEY and CDR2 is SVGEGT in the germline V gene. CDR3 loop: CASRRAPETQYF. The CDR3 nucleotides read TGTGCCAGCAGGCGAGCCCCGGAGACCCAGTACTTC.

This chain links TRBV18 with TRBJ1-2, with 7 bases that match TRBD1. CDR1 is KGHSH and CDR2 is LQKENI in the germline V gene. V shed 3 bases and J 2 bases; nucleotides not matched to a gene: 6. This CDR3 spans 15 amino acids. The CDR3 bases are TGTGCCAGCTCACCGACATCGGACAGGAACTATGGCTACACCTTC. Translating gives CASSPTSDRNYGYTF.

This clonotype was seen repeatedly, ten times or more. The rearrangement links TRBV12-3 or TRBV12-4 to TRBJ2-5, with 11 bases fitting TRBD2. V gave up 5 bases and J gave up 2 bases; unmatched junction bases: 4. The length of the CDR3 is 15 residues. CDR3 bases: TGTGCCAGCAGTCAACTAGCGGGAGAGCAAGAGACCCAGTACTTC. Its protein product is CASSQLAGEQETQYF.

The gene calls are TRBV11-2 and TRBJ1-1; TRBD1 matches at 8 bases. The J segment lost 7 bases and the V segment lost 4 bases, leaving 11 bases of the junction unmatched. The germline V gene has CDR1 SGHAT and CDR2 FQNNGV. The CDR3 loop spans 15 amino acids. CDR3 residues: CASSSPGQGSIEAFF. The DNA of the CDR3 is TGTGCCAGCAGCTCCCCAGGACAGGGAAGTATTGAAGCTTTCTTT.

This clonotype appeared a few times. This chain links TRBV25-1 with TRBJ1-6, with 7 bases aligning to TRBD1. The CDR3 has 17 residues. V trimming: 3 bases; J trimming: 2 bases; junction bases outside the gene matches: 7. The germline V gene encodes CDR1 MGHDK and CDR2 SYGVNS. The CDR3 is CASSEKGQRAYNSPLHF. CDR3 sequence (DNA): TGTGCCAGCAGTGAGAAGGGACAGCGAGCCTATAATTCACCCCTCCACTTT.